Each of the 25 T cell receptor beta chains below was sequenced from the same sample in a study of beta chain features in type 1 diabetes. Expressed TCRB transcripts were sequenced, since all the RNA that had been isolated was reverse transcribed. The method was immunoSEQ multiplex PCR; TCRdb's version includes in-frame clones alone and lacks a portion of them. The sample lists about 620,000 clones; roughly a sixth were seen once. The sequenced sample consisted of naive CD4+ T cells from blood. These receptors were obtained from a man between 18 and 35 years old in good health.

This clone was seen more than once but under ten times. The chain has TRBV5-1 and TRBJ1-6; weak D call: TRBD1 (5 bases). The germline V gene has CDR1 SGHRS and CDR2 YFSETQ. The CDR3 has 16 amino acids. The germline V and J ends were trimmed by 0 bases and 9 bases, with 16 bases remaining between them. The CDR3 protein is CASSLDRLGGSSPLHF. The CDR3, as DNA: TGCGCCAGCAGCTTGGACAGGTTGGGAGGGAGTTCACCCCTCCACTTT. Using reference TRBV5-1 and TRBJ1-6 for the parts outside the CDR3, the full variable domain is KAGVTQTPRYLIKTRGQQVTLSCSPISGHRSVSWYQQTPGQGLQFLFEYFSETQRNKGNFPGRFSGRQFSNSRSEMNVSTLELGDSALYLCASSLDRLGGSSPLHFGNGTRLTVT.

This clone was seen a few times. The chain recombines TRBV2 with TRBJ2-7, with 10 bases lining up with TRBD1. The CDR3 is 14 amino acids. The junction had 3 bases not matched to a gene; V was cut back by 5 bases and J by 2 bases. The germline gives CDR1 SNHLY, CDR2 FYNNEI. Written as DNA, the CDR3 is TGTGCCAGCAGTACGGACAGGGGGACCTACGAGCAGTACTTC. Residues: CASSTDRGTYEQYF. The full variable domain, in which reference TRBV2 and TRBJ2-7 provide the parts outside the CDR3, is EPEVTQTPSHQVTQMGQEVILRCVPISNHLYFYWYRQILGQKVEFLVSFYNNEISEKSEIFDDQFSVERPDGSNFTLKIRSTKLEDSAMYFCASSTDRGTYEQYFGPGTRLTVT.

This chain connects TRBV19 to TRBJ2-3, with 9 bases that match TRBD2. The germline CDR1 and CDR2 sequences are LNHDA and SQIVND (reference sequence). The V and J ends lost 8 bases and 9 bases, in that order; junction bases with no gene match: 3. The CDR3 is made up of 11 amino acids. CDR3 residues: CASGGLATQYF. The DNA for the CDR3 is TGTGCCAGTGGGGGACTAGCAACGCAGTATTTT.

This clone has more than one count but fewer than ten. The rearrangement links TRBV7-7 to TRBJ2-5; D is possibly TRBD2 (5 bases). This CDR3 has 15 amino acids. Germline CDR1 is SSHAT and CDR2 is FNYEAQ (reference sequence). Trimming removed 5 bases from V and 1 base from J, with 14 bases in between. The DNA of the CDR3 is TGTGCCAGCAGCAACTTGGACTTCCCCCAAGAGACCCAGTACTTC. Translated, it gives CASSNLDFPQETQYF.

The chain carries TRBV9 and TRBJ2-3; D not certain. Germline V gene data show CDR1 as SGDLS and CDR2 as YYNGEE. The CDR3 is 14 residues long. V gave up 0 bases and J gave up 2 bases, with 7 bases separating them. The CDR3: CASSVDRYTDTQYF. DNA for the CDR3: TGTGCCAGCAGCGTAGATAGGTACACAGATACGCAGTATTTT.

Here the CDR3 reads CASSTQGDREQYF. CDR3 coding DNA: TGTGCCAGCAGTACACAGGGAGATCGGGAGCAGTACTTC. The chain links TRBV6-6 to TRBJ2-7; maybe TRBD1 (6 bases). V was shortened by 5 bases and J by 7 bases, with 15 bases between the two germline ends. The CDR3 spans 13 residues. Germline V lookup: CDR1 MNHNY, CDR2 SVGAGI (reference sequence).

This clone has more than one count but fewer than ten. This chain connects TRBV5-1 to TRBJ2-1, with 10 bases fitting TRBD1. Germline-derived CDR1 and CDR2 are SGHRS and YFSETQ. V was clipped by 7 bases and J by 2 bases; unmatched bases: 3. CDR3 length: 14 residues. The CDR3 here is CASLGTGAYNEQFF. The DNA for the CDR3 is TGCGCCAGCTTAGGGACAGGGGCCTACAATGAGCAGTTCTTC.

The V and J genes are TRBV9 and TRBJ2-3, with 9 bases lining up with TRBD2. With 0 bases clipped from V and 1 base from J, the junction kept 9 bases outside the gene matches. This CDR3 has 18 residues. Germline V gives CDR1 SGDLS, CDR2 YYNGEE. DNA of the CDR3: TGTGCCAGCAGCGTAGTATCGCGGGGGGGCCGAGGCACAGATACGCAGTATTTT. Translating it yields CASSVVSRGGRGTDTQYF.

The sample holds a few counts of this clone. This rearrangement joins TRBV25-1 to TRBJ1-1; D is undetermined. The V and J ends lost 4 bases and 11 bases respectively, with 14 bases between them. The CDR3 is 12 amino acids. The germline V gene encodes CDR1 MGHDK and CDR2 SYGVNS. The CDR3 sequence is CASSGLRVGAFF. The CDR3 bases are TGTGCCAGCAGTGGCTTACGGGTGGGTGCTTTCTTT. The full variable domain, with the rest looked up from reference TRBV25-1 and TRBJ1-1, is EADIYQTPRYLVIGTGKKITLECSQTMGHDKMYWYQQDPGMELHLIHYSYGVNSTEKGDLSSESTVSRIRTEHFPLTLESARPSHTSQYLCASSGLRVGAFFGQGTRLTVV.

Worth noting for this clone: This sample also contains other DNA sequences that code for the same CDR3. The chain recombines TRBV18 with TRBJ2-3, with no clear D. Trimming pared 3 bases from V and 1 base from J, leaving 5 bases between. The CDR3 runs 13 residues. Germline V gives CDR1 KGHSH, CDR2 LQKENI. The CDR3 DNA sequence: TGTGCCAGCTCACCGCCTGGCACAGATACGCAGTATTTT. This encodes CASSPPGTDTQYF. The complete variable domain, with remaining parts taken from reference TRBV18 and TRBJ2-3, reads NAGVMQNPRHLVRRRGQEARLRCSPMKGHSHVYWYRQLPEEGLKFMVYLQKENIIDESGMPKERFSAEFPKEGPSILRIQQVVRGDSAAYFCASSPPGTDTQYFGPGTRLTVL.

This chain links TRBV6-1 with TRBJ1-1; D not certain. The CDR3 sequence is 14 residues long. Trimming shortened V by 1 base and J by 7 bases, and 13 bases separated the two germline ends. Germline-derived CDR1 and CDR2 are MNHNS and SASEGT. The CDR3 coding sequence is TGTGCCAGCAGTGAAGAGTTAATGTGGGGTGAAGCTTTCTTT. Its protein product is CASSEELMWGEAFF.

As to this clone: Other DNA sequences from this sample encode an identical CDR3 as well. V usage is TRBV18 and J usage is TRBJ1-1; tentatively, D is TRBD1 (5 bases). The CDR3 is 13 residues long. V was shortened by 2 bases and J by 5 bases, with 9 bases between the two germline ends. Germline CDR1 is KGHSH and CDR2 is LQKENI. The CDR3 DNA reads as TGTGCCAGCTCACCAAGGGGCGAGACTGAAGCTTTCTTT. This gives the protein CASSPRGETEAFF.

This clone has just a few counts. The chain has TRBV7-9 and TRBJ1-3; D is unclear. Germline V gene data show CDR1 as SEHNR and CDR2 as FQNEAQ (reference sequence). Trimming took 8 bases from V and 4 from J, leaving 9 bases between them. This CDR3 has 12 residues. CDR3 residues: CASSGSGNTIYF. DNA for the CDR3: TGTGCCAGCTCCGGCTCCGGAAACACCATATATTTT. Variable domain in full (rest from reference TRBV7-9 and TRBJ1-3): DTGVSQNPRHKITKRGQNVTFRCDPISEHNRLYWYRQTLGQGPEFLTYFQNEAQLEKSRLLSDRFSAERPKGSFSTLEIQRTEQGDSAMYLCASSGSGNTIYFGEGSWLTVV.

The chain has TRBV5-6 and TRBJ1-5; TRBD1 is a possible D gene (6 bases). From germline, CDR1 is SGHDT and CDR2 YYEEEE. Trimming left V 1 base short and J 3 bases short, with 8 bases between. This CDR3 spans 14 amino acids. Here the CDR3 DNA reads TGTGCCAGCAGCTTGCAGGGGTCCAATCAGCCCCAGCATTTT. This encodes CASSLQGSNQPQHF.

This clone showed up just a few times. J is TRBJ2-1 and V is TRBV21-1; TRBD2, the D gene given by the table, was not confirmed from the DNA. TRBV21-1 is noted as a pseudogene. This CDR3 has 20 residues. The CDR3 protein is CASSKLVGRGRETARNEQFF. CDR3 bases: TGTGCCAGCAGCAAACTTGTCGGCCGTGGTAGAGAGACCGCGAGGAATGAGCAGTTCTTC.

The chain has TRBV14 and TRBJ2-1, with D possibly being TRBD1 or TRBD2 (5 bases each). Germline values: CDR1 SGHDN, CDR2 FVKESK. V was pared by 3 bases and J by 3 bases, with 15 bases between. The CDR3 covers 16 residues. CDR3 amino acids: CASSQISGTVYNEQFF. In DNA, the CDR3 is TGTGCCAGCAGCCAGATTTCCGGGACGGTCTACAATGAGCAGTTCTTC.

The chain joins TRBV5-4 to TRBJ2-2; D is uncertain. The CDR3 is 13 amino acids. Germline lookup yields CDR1 SGHNT and CDR2 YYREEE (reference sequence). With 3 bases removed from V and 6 bases from J, the gap between germline ends came to 9 bases. CDR3 protein: CASSSVQPGELFF. In nucleotides, the CDR3 is TGTGCCAGCAGCTCCGTTCAACCCGGGGAGCTGTTTTTT.

V and J are TRBV5-1 and TRBJ1-2; possible D gene TRBD1, 5 bases. Trimming pared 4 bases from V and 0 bases from J, leaving 7 bases between. This CDR3 contains 13 residues. Germline V gives CDR1 SGHRS, CDR2 YFSETQ. The CDR3 DNA follows: TGCGCCAGCAGCGCGGGACCTAACTATGGCTACACCTTC. Translating it yields CASSAGPNYGYTF.

The rearrangement links TRBV15 to TRBJ1-5, with 11 bases identical to TRBD1. The CDR3 contains 16 residues. J lost 6 bases, V lost 8 bases, and 12 bases had no gene match. Germline V gives CDR1 LNHNV, CDR2 YYDKDF (reference sequence). This CDR3 reads CATESNRDRGGQPQHF. The CDR3 DNA reads TGTGCCACCGAGTCGAACCGGGACAGGGGGGGTCAGCCCCAGCATTTT.

This sequence joins TRBV5-1 and TRBJ2-7; 7 bases are shared with TRBD1. The CDR3 sequence is 14 residues long. Germline V CDR1 and CDR2: SGHRS, YFSETQ. Trimming removed 4 bases from V and 2 bases from J; junction bases left unmatched: 6. The CDR3 DNA reads TGCGCCAGCAGCGTTAACAGGGGACCCTACGAGCAGTACTTC. The encoded protein is CASSVNRGPYEQYF.

The rearrangement joins TRBV19 to TRBJ2-1, with a tentative D call TRBD1 (5 bases). The V gene lost 2 bases and the J gene lost 0 bases, with 14 bases spanning the gap. The germline CDR1 and CDR2 sequences are LNHDA and SQIVND (reference sequence). The CDR3 spans 17 residues. In DNA form, the CDR3 reads TGTGCCAGTAGTATAATGACAGCTTCTCGCTCCTACAATGAGCAGTTCTTC. Residues: CASSIMTASRSYNEQFF.

CDR3 nucleotides: TGCAGCGTTGGGGTAGTAGGGGGACAGGGGTTAAATGAGCAGTTCTTC. Amino acids: CSVGVVGGQGLNEQFF. The rearrangement links TRBV29-1 to TRBJ2-1, with 10 positions matching TRBD1. CDR1 SQVTM and CDR2 ANQGSEA come from the germline V gene. J was trimmed by 7 bases and V by 4 bases; bases with no gene match: 13. This CDR3 has 16 amino acids.

V usage is TRBV7-6 and J usage is TRBJ1-1; D not resolved. The CDR3 extends over 13 amino acids. Germline V gives CDR1 SGHVS, CDR2 FNYEAQ. Trimming stripped 2 bases from V and 5 bases from J, with 9 bases between. The CDR3 here is CASSLSSGTEAFF. CDR3 nucleotide sequence: TGTGCCAGCAGCTTAAGTTCCGGGACTGAAGCTTTCTTT.

The rearrangement links TRBV11-3 to TRBJ2-5; 7 bases agree with TRBD1. The CDR3 runs 14 residues. CDR1 and CDR2 from the germline V gene are SGHNT and YENEEA. V gave up 1 base and J gave up 5 bases; unmatched junction bases: 4. Here the CDR3 DNA reads TGTGCCAGCAGCTTAGGCGGCAGGGGGGAGACCCAGTACTTC. It yields the protein CASSLGGRGETQYF.

V usage is TRBV30 and J usage is TRBJ1-5; D gene uncertain. V lost 4 bases, J lost 5 bases, and 9 bases lay in between. Germline loops: CDR1 GTSNPN, CDR2 SVGIG (reference sequence). The CDR3 spans 12 residues. The CDR3 reads CAWNHGDQPQHF. The CDR3 DNA sequence: TGTGCCTGGAATCACGGTGATCAGCCCCAGCATTTT.